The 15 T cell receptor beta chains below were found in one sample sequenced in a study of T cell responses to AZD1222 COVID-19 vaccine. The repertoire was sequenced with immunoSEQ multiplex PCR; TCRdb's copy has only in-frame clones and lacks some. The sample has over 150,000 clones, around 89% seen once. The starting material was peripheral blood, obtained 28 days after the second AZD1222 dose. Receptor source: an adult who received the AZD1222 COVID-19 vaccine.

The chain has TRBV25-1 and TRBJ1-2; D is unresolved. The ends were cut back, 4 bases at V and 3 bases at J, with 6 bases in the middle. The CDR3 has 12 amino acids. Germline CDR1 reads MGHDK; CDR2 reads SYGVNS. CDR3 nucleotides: TGTGCCAGCAGTGGACGGGACTATGGCTACACCTTC. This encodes CASSGRDYGYTF.

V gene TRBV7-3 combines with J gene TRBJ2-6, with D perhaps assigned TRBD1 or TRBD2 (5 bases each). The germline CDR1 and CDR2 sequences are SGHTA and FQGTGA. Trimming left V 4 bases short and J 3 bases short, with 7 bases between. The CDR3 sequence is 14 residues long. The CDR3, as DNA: TGTGCCAGCAGCTGGGGGTTTGGGGCCAACGTCCTGACTTTC. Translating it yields CASSWGFGANVLTF.

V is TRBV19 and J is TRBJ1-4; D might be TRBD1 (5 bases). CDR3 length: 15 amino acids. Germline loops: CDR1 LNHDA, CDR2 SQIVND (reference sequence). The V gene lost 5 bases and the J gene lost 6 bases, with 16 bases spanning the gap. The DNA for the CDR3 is TGTGCCAGTAGTCCGGTCGGGGGTCGTGATGAAAAACTGTTTTTT. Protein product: CASSPVGGRDEKLFF.

The CDR3 sequence: CASRRGPFNSPLHF. The CDR3 DNA is TGTGCCAGCAGACGGGGGCCCTTTAATTCACCCCTCCACTTT. The chain uses TRBV5-5 and TRBJ1-6; possible D gene TRBD1, 6 bases. The length of the CDR3 is 14 residues. Germline V CDR1 and CDR2: SGHKS, YYEKEE (reference sequence). Deletions cut 5 bases from V and 6 bases from J, with 12 bases between.

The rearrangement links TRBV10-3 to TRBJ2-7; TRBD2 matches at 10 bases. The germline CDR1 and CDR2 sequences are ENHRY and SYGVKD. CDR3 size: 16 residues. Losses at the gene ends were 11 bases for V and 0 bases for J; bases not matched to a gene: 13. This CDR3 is CASREASGGHSYEQYF. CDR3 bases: TGTGCCTCCAGGGAGGCTAGCGGGGGCCACTCCTACGAGCAGTACTTC.

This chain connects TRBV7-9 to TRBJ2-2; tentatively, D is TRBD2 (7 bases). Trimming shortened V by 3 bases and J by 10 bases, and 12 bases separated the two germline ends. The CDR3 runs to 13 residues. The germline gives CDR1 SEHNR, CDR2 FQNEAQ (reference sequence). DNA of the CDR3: TGTGCCAGCAGCTTTTCGGGGGGCGCGGAGCTGTTTTTT. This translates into CASSFSGGAELFF.

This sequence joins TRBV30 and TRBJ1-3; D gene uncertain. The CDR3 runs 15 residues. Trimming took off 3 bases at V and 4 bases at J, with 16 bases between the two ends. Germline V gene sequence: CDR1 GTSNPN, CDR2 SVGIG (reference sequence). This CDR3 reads CAWSRDNSEGNTIYF. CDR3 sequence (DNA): TGTGCCTGGAGCCGAGACAATAGCGAAGGAAACACCATATATTTT.

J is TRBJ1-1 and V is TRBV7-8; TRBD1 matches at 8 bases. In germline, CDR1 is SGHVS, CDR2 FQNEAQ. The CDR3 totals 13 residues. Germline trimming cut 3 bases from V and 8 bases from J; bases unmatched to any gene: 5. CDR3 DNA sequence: TGTGCCAGCAGCTTGAACCGGGACAGGGAAGCTTTCTTT. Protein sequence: CASSLNRDREAFF.

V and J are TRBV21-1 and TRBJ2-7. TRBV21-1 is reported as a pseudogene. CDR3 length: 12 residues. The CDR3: CANVNLTYEQYF. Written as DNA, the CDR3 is TGTGCCAACGTCAACCTCACCTACGAGCAGTACTTC.

CDR3 bases: TGTGCCAGCAGTTTATCGATCAGTAAAGGAAACACCATATATTTT. Amino acids: CASSLSISKGNTIYF. The V gene is TRBV27, the J gene TRBJ1-3; the D is unclear. Trimming removed 0 bases at V and 4 bases at J, with 10 bases between. The CDR3 loop spans 15 amino acids. Germline CDR1 and CDR2: MNHEY and SMNVEV (reference sequence).

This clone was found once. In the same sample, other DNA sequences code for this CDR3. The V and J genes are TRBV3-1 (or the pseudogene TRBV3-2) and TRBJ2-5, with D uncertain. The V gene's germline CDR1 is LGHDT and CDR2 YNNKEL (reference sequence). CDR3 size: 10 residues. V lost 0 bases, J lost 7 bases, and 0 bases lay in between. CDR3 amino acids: CASSQETQYF. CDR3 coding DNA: TGTGCCAGCAGCCAAGAGACCCAGTACTTC.

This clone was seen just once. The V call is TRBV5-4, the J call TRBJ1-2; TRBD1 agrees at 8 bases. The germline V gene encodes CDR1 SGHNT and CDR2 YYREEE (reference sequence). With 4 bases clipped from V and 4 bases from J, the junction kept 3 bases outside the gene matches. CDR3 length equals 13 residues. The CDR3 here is CASSAGQVYGYTF. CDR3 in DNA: TGTGCCAGCAGCGCGGGACAGGTCTATGGCTACACCTTC.

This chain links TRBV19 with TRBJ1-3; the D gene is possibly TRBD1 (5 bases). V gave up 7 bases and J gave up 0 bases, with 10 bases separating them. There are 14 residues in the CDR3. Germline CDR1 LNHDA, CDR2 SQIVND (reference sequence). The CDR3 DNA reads TGTGCCAGTAAGTCGGGGCACTCTGGAAACACCATATATTTT. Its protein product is CASKSGHSGNTIYF. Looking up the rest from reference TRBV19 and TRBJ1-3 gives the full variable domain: DGGITQSPKYLFRKEGQNVTLSCEQNLNHDAMYWYRQDPGQGLRLIYYSQIVNDFQKGDIAEGYSVSREKKESFPLTVTSAQKNPTAFYLCASKSGHSGNTIYFGEGSWLTVV.

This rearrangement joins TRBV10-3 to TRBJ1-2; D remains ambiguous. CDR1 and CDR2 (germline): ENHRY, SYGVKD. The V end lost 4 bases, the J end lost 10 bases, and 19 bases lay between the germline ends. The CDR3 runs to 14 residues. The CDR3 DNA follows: TGTGCCATCAGTGTTGCTCGAGACGGTGAATTCTACACCTTC. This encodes CAISVARDGEFYTF.

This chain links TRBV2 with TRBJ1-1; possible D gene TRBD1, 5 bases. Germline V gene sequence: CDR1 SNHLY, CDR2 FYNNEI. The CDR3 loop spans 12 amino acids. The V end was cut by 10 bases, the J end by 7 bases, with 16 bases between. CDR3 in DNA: TGTGCCACCGGGGGGGGAGATGTTGAAGCTTTCTTT. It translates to CATGGGDVEAFF.